The 18 T cell receptor beta chains below come from one sample, sequenced in a study of blood T cells in healthy people across ages (dated by TCRdb to the mid-2010s). The library relied on 5' RACE. TCRdb lists the instrument as Illumina HiSeq 2500. A second PCR of roughly 7 to 11 cycles was performed with a sample-barcoded 5' primer and a J-beta primer mix. Clones were called with MiXCR by TCRdb after fastp trimmed the public reads at Q25, and only in-frame beta chains were retained. Entries are consolidated by CDR3 protein sequence, retaining the most common genes and DNA. Across this sample there are about 400,000 distinct CDR3 sequences, with about half seen only once. The ten most abundant clones make up 45% to 55% of the sample. Input material: blood. The receptors derive from a man aged 55 to 70 in good health.

The table lists this clonotype with a few counts. This chain uses TRBV6-5 with TRBJ1-5; D is uncertain. Trimming left V 6 bases short and J 0 bases short, with 12 bases between. Germline V gene data show CDR1 as MNHEY and CDR2 as SVGAGI. CDR3 length: 15 amino acids. The CDR3, as DNA: TGTGCCAGCAGCTACGACACAACTAGCAATCAGCCCCAGCATTTT. Protein product: CASSYDTTSNQPQHF.

This clonotype was counted only a few times. J is TRBJ2-5 and V is TRBV6-5; 8 bases map to TRBD2. The DNA end is more similar to TRBJ2-7, so the J call may be wrong. CDR1 and CDR2 (germline): MNHEY, SVGAGI. The CDR3 sequence is 13 residues long. This CDR3 reads CASSPGGDREQYF. Written as DNA, the CDR3 is TGTGCCAGCTCCCCGGGGGGGGACCGCGAGCAGTACTTC.

The gene calls are TRBV9 and TRBJ2-7; possibly TRBD2 for D (6 bases). V was pared by 3 bases and J by 3 bases, with 16 bases between. CDR1 is SGDLS and CDR2 is YYNGEE in the germline V gene. This CDR3 is 15 amino acids long. The CDR3 sequence is CASSAGGSRGYEQYF. The CDR3 DNA is TGTGCCAGCAGCGCAGGAGGGAGTAGAGGCTACGAGCAGTACTTC.

V is TRBV20-1 and J is TRBJ1-5, with D hard to call. The germline V and J ends were trimmed by 3 bases and 3 bases, with 15 bases remaining between them. The CDR3 contains 15 residues. Germline loops: CDR1 DFQATT, CDR2 SNEGSKA (reference sequence). The CDR3 region is CSASQSGGYNQPQHF. The CDR3 DNA is TGCAGTGCTAGCCAGAGCGGAGGGTACAATCAGCCCCAGCATTTT.

This clonotype showed up just a few times. The chain employs TRBV7-9 and TRBJ1-2; a weak D match, TRBD1 (5 bases). This CDR3 comprises 15 residues. V was pared by 7 bases and J by 3 bases, with 18 bases between. Germline CDR1 is SEHNR and CDR2 is FQNEAQ (reference sequence). CDR3 protein: CASTGRRNSHYGYTF. The CDR3 region has the DNA TGTGCCAGCACGGGGCGGCGAAACTCGCACTATGGCTACACCTTC. Filled out from reference TRBV7-9 and TRBJ1-2, the complete variable domain reads DTGVSQNPRHKITKRGQNVTFRCDPISEHNRLYWYRQTLGQGPEFLTYFQNEAQLEKSRLLSDRFSAERPKGSFSTLEIQRTEQGDSAMYLCASTGRRNSHYGYTFGSGTRLTVV.

This chain connects TRBV20-1 to TRBJ2-1; TRBD1 is a possible D gene (6 bases). V lost 6 bases, J lost 5 bases, and 17 bases lay in between. CDR1 and CDR2 from the germline V gene are DFQATT and SNEGSKA (reference sequence). The CDR3 sequence is 14 residues long. The CDR3 region has the DNA TGCAGTGCCCAGACAGGTGGAGTCGACAATGAGCAGTTCTTC. Its protein is CSAQTGGVDNEQFF.

J is TRBJ2-3 and V is TRBV11-3, with 8 bases fitting TRBD2. This CDR3 is built from 13 residues. Germline-derived CDR1 and CDR2 are SGHNT and YENEEA. The J segment lost 5 bases and the V segment lost 5 bases, leaving 3 bases of the junction unmatched. CDR3 in amino acids: CASSPGGEDTQYF. Written as DNA, the CDR3 is TGTGCCAGCAGCCCCGGGGGGGAAGATACGCAGTATTTT. Supplemented by reference TRBV11-3 and TRBJ2-3, the full variable domain reads EAGVVQSPRYKIIEKKQPVAFWCNPISGHNTLYWYLQNLGQGPELLIRYENEEAVDDSQLPKDRFSAERLKGVDSTLKIQPAELGDSAVYLCASSPGGEDTQYFGPGTRLTVL.

The chain links TRBV7-9 to TRBJ2-5, with 7 positions matching TRBD1. Germline V CDR1 and CDR2: SEHNR, FQNEAQ (reference sequence). The CDR3 length is 12 residues. V dropped 6 bases and J dropped 5; count of bases not matched to a gene: 3. CDR3 bases: TGTGCCAGCAGGAGGGGGCGGGAGACCCAGTACTTC. It translates to CASRRGRETQYF.

This clonotype was seen more than once but under ten times. The gene calls are TRBV20-1 and TRBJ2-3; 9 nucleotides line up with TRBD2. CDR1 is DFQATT and CDR2 is SNEGSKA in the germline V gene (reference sequence). This CDR3 is built from 15 residues. Trimming at V came to 0 bases and at J to 4 bases, leaving 5 bases not matched to a gene. The CDR3 sequence is CSARDLREGPDTQYF. CDR3 in DNA: TGCAGTGCTAGAGATCTGCGGGAGGGCCCAGATACGCAGTATTTT.

The rearrangement joins TRBV7-2 to TRBJ2-5, with 12 bases fitting TRBD1. Germline V CDR1 and CDR2: SGHTA, FQGNSA. CDR3 length: 16 amino acids. J lost 5 bases, V lost 3 bases, and 7 bases had no gene match. CDR3 region: CASSFRGTGGRETQYF. The CDR3 DNA is TGTGCCAGCAGCTTCAGGGGGACAGGGGGCAGGGAGACCCAGTACTTC.

The V gene is TRBV3-1, the J gene TRBJ1-1; the match to TRBD1 covers 9 bases. After removal of 4 bases from V and 2 bases from J, the junction contained 8 bases not matched to a gene. Germline V gene data show CDR1 as LGHDT and CDR2 as YNNKEL (reference sequence). The length of the CDR3 is 16 residues. CDR3 DNA sequence: TGTGCCAGCAGCCGTCCCGGGACAGGGATAAACACTGAAGCTTTCTTT. Translation gives CASSRPGTGINTEAFF.

The chain combines TRBV7-9 with TRBJ1-2; possible D gene TRBD1, 6 bases. V was cut by 5 bases and J by 6 bases, with 13 bases left in between. CDR1 is SEHNR and CDR2 is FQNEAQ in the germline V gene (reference sequence). The CDR3 is 13 residues long. The CDR3 region has the DNA TGTGCCAGCAGCCCCTCCTCAGGGGATGGCTACACCTTC. This translates into CASSPSSGDGYTF.

This clonotype was detected only a few times. The chain couples TRBV4-1 to TRBJ1-5; maybe TRBD1 (5 bases). The CDR3 covers 18 residues. Trimming removed 6 bases from V and 3 bases from J, with 24 bases in between. The germline V gene encodes CDR1 MGHRA and CDR2 YSYEKL. The CDR3 loop reads CASRPIPGTRGSNQPQHF. CDR3 coding DNA: TGCGCCAGCAGGCCTATCCCCGGGACTAGGGGTTCCAATCAGCCCCAGCATTTT.

With respect to this clonotype: This may stem from a read error, because a much larger clone lies one nucleotide away. CDR3 in amino acids: CASSAGVTDTQYF. The CDR3 DNA reads TGTGCCAGCAGCGCAGGGGTCACAGATACGCAGTATTTT. V gene TRBV7-2 combines with J gene TRBJ2-3; D is possibly TRBD1 (6 bases). Trimming removed 5 bases from V and 2 bases from J, with 8 bases in between. Looked up from germline, CDR1 is SGHTA and CDR2 is FQGNSA. The CDR3 totals 13 residues.

The chain carries TRBV7-9 and TRBJ2-1; the D gene could be TRBD1 or TRBD2 (5 bases each). Deletions cut 3 bases from V and 8 bases from J, with 14 bases between. Germline lookup yields CDR1 SEHNR and CDR2 FQNEAQ (reference sequence). The CDR3 has 14 amino acids. The CDR3 DNA sequence: TGTGCCAGCAGCTTGGGGGACCCCTGGGATGAGCAGTTCTTC. Protein product: CASSLGDPWDEQFF.

The V and J genes are TRBV29-1 and TRBJ2-5, with D possibly matching TRBD2 (6 bases). From germline, CDR1 is SQVTM and CDR2 ANQGSEA. The ends were cut back, 4 bases at V and 4 bases at J, with 13 bases in the middle. This CDR3 has 13 amino acids. The CDR3 loop is CSVGREERETQYF. The CDR3 nucleotides read TGCAGCGTTGGGAGGGAGGAGCGAGAGACCCAGTACTTC.

Regarding this clonotype: The junction shows a germline mismatch at one end, possibly a read error. The chain has TRBV6-2 or TRBV6-3 and TRBJ2-7; 11 bases agree with TRBD2. The CDR3 extends over 17 amino acids. The germline CDR1 and CDR2 sequences are MNHEY and SVGEGT. CDR3 nucleotides: TGTACCAGCAGTGCCACCTGGACTAGCGGGCCCTCCTACGAGCAGTACTTC. Its translation: CTSSATWTSGPSYEQYF.

In its sample, this clonotype was seen a few times. The chain has TRBV6-1 and TRBJ2-7; TRBD1 agrees at 9 bases. The V segment lost 0 bases and the J segment 3 bases; nucleotides outside the gene matches: 6. The CDR3 is 16 residues long. The germline gives CDR1 MNHNS, CDR2 SASEGT. The CDR3 region is CASSEARDRVGYEQYF. The DNA for the CDR3 is TGTGCCAGCAGTGAAGCCCGGGACAGGGTGGGCTACGAGCAGTACTTC.